Sequencing of this TCR beta chain was carried out in a study of cytomegalovirus exposure and HLA in healthy donors. When sampled, the donors appeared nominally healthy, though they likely had unrecorded immune exposures. PCR involved 60 Vbeta and 13 Jbeta primers. The repertoire was sequenced with immunoSEQ multiplex PCR; TCRdb's copy has only in-frame clones and lacks some. The data hold 130,000 to 150,000 clones, with roughly 76% observed a single time. Trimming left V 2 bases short and J 6 bases short, with 14 bases between. Germline values: CDR1 SGHTA, CDR2 FQGTGA. This CDR3 spans 14 amino acids. This TCR was sampled from a human donor in good health. V usage is TRBV7-3 and J usage is TRBJ2-7; weak D call: TRBD2 (6 bases). Sequencing input: PBMCs. Here the CDR3 reads CASSLSGLGGEQYF. The DNA of the CDR3 is TGTGCCAGCAGCTTATCAGGCCTCGGGGGCGAGCAGTACTTC.